This T cell receptor beta chain is drawn from a study of metastatic and nonmetastatic thyroid tumors (dated by TCRdb to the early 2020s). Some background on the complete study: For patients with malignant and with benign thyroid disease, the researchers compared repertoires between peripheral blood samples and tumor or nodule tissue samples. Broader findings and caveats from the paper: In both blood and tumor samples, TCR beta diversity was reported to be significantly higher in malignant tumors than in benign nodules.

Before undergoing thyroid surgery, none of the patients had been given any kind of treatment. Patient clinical samples collected from the early 2010s to the late 2010s were retrospectively analysed using T-cell receptor beta sequencing. Many counts were recorded for this clone. Its antigen is unknown. No quality values exist for individual bases; no much larger clone is one base distant. Other DNA sequences in the same sample also yield this CDR3. Compared with germline, V lacks 0 bases and J lacks 10 bases; bases without a gene match: 5. CDR1 and CDR2 (MGHDK, SYGVNS) derive from the germline V gene. Including the terminal cysteine and phenylalanine, the CDR3 comprises 14 residues. The read is trimmed to its CDR3 DNA, 42 bases read in frame from base 1. Library preparation was by PCR. The listed sequencing device is Illumina HiSeq 4000. High-throughput sequencing was used to profile the TCR beta-chain CDR3 region of every patient. Per the authors' processing: Drawing on CDR3 differences between clinicopathological groups, the researchers built a classifier meant to tell apart patients with distant-metastatic papillary thyroid cancer. To measure repertoire diversity the researchers used the Shannon index, while the Morisita-Horn index served to gauge how similar the tumor and blood repertoires were. Starting from the raw public reads, TCRdb applied fastp trimming at Q25, assembled clones with MiXCR and retained in-frame beta chains. For this entry, the V and J calls and clone size follow TCRdb and not the study's own pipeline. The sample table contains about 92,000 clones; only one count was recorded for more than 12% of them. The ten most abundant clones make up just over 3.5% of the sample.

This clonotype was obtained from a female donor with papillary thyroid cancer or a benign thyroid nodule (not recorded which). Some clones in this sample may be carry-over from other donors' samples. Sample: blood. The chain is assembled from TRBV25-1 and TRBJ2-3; 9 middle bases align to TRBD1. The CDR3 in this case is CASSEYAGQGAQYF. Read as DNA, the sequence is TGTGCCAGCAGTGAATATGCGGGACAGGGTGCGCAGTATTTT.